This T cell receptor beta chain was recorded in a study of cytomegalovirus exposure and HLA in healthy donors. Study as a whole: HLA-typed donors contributed about 85 million unique TCRs, which were held in an early data release.

The PCR was carried out with 60 Vbeta primers and 13 Jbeta primers. Profiled with immunoSEQ multiplex PCR; TCRdb holds only in-frame clones, not every one. The sample lists about 150,000 clones; roughly 80% were seen once. This clone has only a few counts. This receptor was taken from a human donor in good health. Sequenced material: PBMCs.

The DNA for the CDR3 is TGTGCCAGCAGTTTCTCAACTTCAGGTTCCTACGAGCAGTACTTC. It codes for CASSFSTSGSYEQYF. This chain uses TRBV28 with TRBJ2-7; no definite D call. V was clipped by 3 bases and J by 1 base, with 13 bases between them. Germline V gene sequence: CDR1 MDHEN, CDR2 SYDVKM. This CDR3 has 15 residues.